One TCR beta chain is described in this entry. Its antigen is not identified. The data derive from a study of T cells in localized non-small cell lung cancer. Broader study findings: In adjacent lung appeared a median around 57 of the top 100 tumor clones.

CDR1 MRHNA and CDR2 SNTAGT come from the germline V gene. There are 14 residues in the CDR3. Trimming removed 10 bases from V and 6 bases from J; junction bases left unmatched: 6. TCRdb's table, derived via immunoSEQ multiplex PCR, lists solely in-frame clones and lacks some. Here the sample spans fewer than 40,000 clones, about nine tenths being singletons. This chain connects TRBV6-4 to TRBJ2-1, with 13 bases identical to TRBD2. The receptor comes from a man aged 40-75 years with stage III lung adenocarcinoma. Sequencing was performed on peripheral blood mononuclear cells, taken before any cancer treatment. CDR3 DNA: TGTGCCACCACTAGCGGGGGGGATTCCAATGAGCAGTTCTTC. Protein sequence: CATTSGGDSNEQFF.